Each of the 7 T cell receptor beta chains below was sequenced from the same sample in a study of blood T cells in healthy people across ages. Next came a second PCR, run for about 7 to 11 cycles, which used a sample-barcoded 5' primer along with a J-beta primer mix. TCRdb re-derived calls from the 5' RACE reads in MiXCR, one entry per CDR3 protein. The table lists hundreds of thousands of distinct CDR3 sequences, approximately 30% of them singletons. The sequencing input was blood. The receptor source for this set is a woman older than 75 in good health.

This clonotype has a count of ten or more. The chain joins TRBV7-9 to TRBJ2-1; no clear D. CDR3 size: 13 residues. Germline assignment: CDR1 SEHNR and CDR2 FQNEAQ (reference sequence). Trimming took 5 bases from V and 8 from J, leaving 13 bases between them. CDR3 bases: TGTGCCAGCAGCGTAAAAGATAGCCATGAGCAGTTCTTC. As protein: CASSVKDSHEQFF.

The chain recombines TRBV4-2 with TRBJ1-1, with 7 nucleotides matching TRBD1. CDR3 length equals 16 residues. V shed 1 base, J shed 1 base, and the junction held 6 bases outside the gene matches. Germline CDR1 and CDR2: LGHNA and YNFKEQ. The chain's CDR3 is CASSQVGGTRNTEAFF. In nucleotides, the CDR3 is TGTGCCAGCAGCCAAGTAGGGGGCACTCGGAACACTGAAGCTTTCTTT.

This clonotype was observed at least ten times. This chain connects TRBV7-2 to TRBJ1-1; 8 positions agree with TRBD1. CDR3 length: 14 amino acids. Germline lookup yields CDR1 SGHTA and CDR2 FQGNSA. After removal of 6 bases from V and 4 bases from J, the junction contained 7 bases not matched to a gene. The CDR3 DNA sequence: TGTGCCAGCAGTTCCTACAGGGGGGGCACTGAAGCTTTCTTT. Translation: CASSSYRGGTEAFF.

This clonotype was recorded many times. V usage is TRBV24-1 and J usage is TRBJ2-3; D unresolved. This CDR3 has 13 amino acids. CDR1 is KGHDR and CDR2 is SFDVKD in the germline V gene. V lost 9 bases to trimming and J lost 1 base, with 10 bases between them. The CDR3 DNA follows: TGTGCCACCGGCTACCCCGGCACAGATACGCAGTATTTT. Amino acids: CATGYPGTDTQYF.

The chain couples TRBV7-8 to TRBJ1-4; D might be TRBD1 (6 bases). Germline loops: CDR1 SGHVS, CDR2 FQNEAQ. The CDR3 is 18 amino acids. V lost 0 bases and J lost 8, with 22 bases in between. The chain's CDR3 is CASSLAPRQGGWKEKLFF. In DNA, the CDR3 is TGTGCCAGCAGCTTAGCCCCGCGGCAAGGGGGATGGAAGGAAAAACTGTTTTTT.

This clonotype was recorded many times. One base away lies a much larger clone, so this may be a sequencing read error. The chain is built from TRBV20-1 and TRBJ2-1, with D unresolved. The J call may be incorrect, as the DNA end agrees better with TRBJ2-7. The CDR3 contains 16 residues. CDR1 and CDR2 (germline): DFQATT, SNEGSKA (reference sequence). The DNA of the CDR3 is TGCAGTGCTAGAGATTCGGCCAGGAGCTCCTACAATGAGCAGTACTTC. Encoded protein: CSARDSARSSYNEQYF.

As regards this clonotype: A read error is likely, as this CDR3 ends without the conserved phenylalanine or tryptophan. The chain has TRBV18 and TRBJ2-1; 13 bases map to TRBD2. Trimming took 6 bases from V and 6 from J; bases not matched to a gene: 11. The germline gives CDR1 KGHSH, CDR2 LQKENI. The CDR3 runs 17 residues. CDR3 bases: TGTGCCAGCTCTCCCCGGGGACTAGCGGGGAGGTTCAATGAGCAGTTCCTC. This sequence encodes CASSPRGLAGRFNEQFL.